The 20 T cell receptor beta chains reported below all come from one sample, sequenced in a study of cytomegalovirus exposure and HLA in healthy donors. PCR amplification relied on 60 Vbeta primers (plus 13 Jbeta primers). Measured with immunoSEQ multiplex PCR; TCRdb has only the in-frame clones, and not every one. The record lists fewer than 85,000 clones, of which the ten most abundant hold about an eighth. The sequencing sample was made of PBMCs. These receptors all come from a man aged 50 to 59 in good health and CMV-seropositive.

For the CDR3, the DNA is TGTGCCAGCAGTTACTCCACGGACAGTCTCTATGGCTACACCTTC. Its protein product is CASSYSTDSLYGYTF. This chain links TRBV6-6 with TRBJ1-2; TRBD1 might be the D (6 bases). V gave up 0 bases and J gave up 4 bases, with 12 bases separating them. Germline loops: CDR1 MNHNY, CDR2 SVGAGI (reference sequence). The CDR3 is made up of 15 amino acids.

The chain is built from TRBV9 and TRBJ2-1; 7 nucleotides agree with TRBD2. The CDR3 is 14 residues long. The V gene's germline CDR1 is SGDLS and CDR2 YYNGEE. J was trimmed by 7 bases and V by 4 bases; bases with no gene match: 8. CDR3 loop: CASSPGLGPNEQFF. The CDR3, as DNA: TGTGCCAGCAGCCCCGGACTAGGGCCAAATGAGCAGTTCTTC. The full variable domain, in which reference TRBV9 and TRBJ2-1 provide the parts outside the CDR3, is DSGVTQTPKHLITATGQRVTLRCSPRSGDLSVYWYQQSLDQGLQFLIQYYNGEERAKGNILERFSAQQFPDLHSELNLSSLELGDSALYFCASSPGLGPNEQFFGPGTRLTVL.

V and J are TRBV6-4 and TRBJ2-7, with 9 bases aligning to TRBD2. The CDR3 loop spans 15 amino acids. The junction had 10 bases not matched to a gene; V was cut back by 5 bases and J by 5 bases. Germline lookup yields CDR1 MRHNA and CDR2 SNTAGT. CDR3 sequence reads: CASSLYSGSDNEQYF. CDR3 bases: TGTGCCAGCAGTTTATATAGCGGGAGCGATAACGAGCAGTACTTC.

The rearrangement uses TRBV27 and TRBJ1-2; 9 bases fit TRBD1. The CDR3 consists of 15 residues. Germline values: CDR1 MNHEY, CDR2 SMNVEV (reference sequence). The ends lost 5 bases at V and 8 bases at J; junction bases unmatched: 12. CDR3 bases: TGTGCCAGCAGTCCGGGACAGGGTGGGGTACTAGGCTACACCTTC. This translates into CASSPGQGGVLGYTF.

For the CDR3, the DNA is TGCGCCAGCAGCCAAGACGGTAGCGGGGGTGAGACCCAGTACTTC. This codes for CASSQDGSGGETQYF. J is TRBJ2-5 and V is TRBV4-1; 9 bases match TRBD2. CDR1 and CDR2 from the germline V gene are MGHRA and YSYEKL. The CDR3 consists of 15 residues. Trimming at V came to 0 bases and at J to 5 bases, leaving 4 bases not matched to a gene.

In nucleotides, the CDR3 is TGTGCCAGCAGCTCCCGAGGGGGCCCCTATAATTCACCCCTCCACTTT. It codes for CASSSRGGPYNSPLHF. This chain connects TRBV14 to TRBJ1-6; 7 bases align to TRBD1. The CDR3 contains 16 residues. V lost 5 bases to trimming and J lost 2 bases; unmatched junction nucleotides: 6. Germline V lookup: CDR1 SGHDN, CDR2 FVKESK.

J is TRBJ1-1 and V is TRBV5-1; 10 bases fit TRBD1. V lost 3 bases and J lost 0; bases outside the gene matches: 8. The CDR3 totals 17 residues. CDR1 is SGHRS, CDR2 YFSETQ, per germline. In DNA, the CDR3 is TGCGCCAGCAGCTCGCTAGGGGGACAGGGGTTGAACACTGAAGCTTTCTTT. Protein product: CASSSLGGQGLNTEAFF. The whole variable domain, filled in from reference TRBV5-1 and TRBJ1-1, reads KAGVTQTPRYLIKTRGQQVTLSCSPISGHRSVSWYQQTPGQGLQFLFEYFSETQRNKGNFPGRFSGRQFSNSRSEMNVSTLELGDSALYLCASSSLGGQGLNTEAFFGQGTRLTVV.

DNA for the CDR3: TGCGCCAGCAGCTTGGAAGGTAGGGAGGCTTTCTTT. Amino acid sequence: CASSLEGREAFF. The chain is built from TRBV5-1 and TRBJ1-1, with D unclear. V was trimmed by 0 bases and J by 11 bases, leaving 11 bases between them. The CDR3 runs 12 residues. The germline V gene encodes CDR1 SGHRS and CDR2 YFSETQ.

Turning to this clone: Other DNA variants within this sample encode the same CDR3. This chain uses TRBV30 with TRBJ2-7, with D tentatively TRBD1 (6 bases). CDR1 and CDR2 from the germline V gene are GTSNPN and SVGIG (reference sequence). V was trimmed by 5 bases and J by 3 bases, leaving 8 bases between them. CDR3 length: 11 amino acids. The CDR3 region is CAWCRGYEQYF. The DNA for the CDR3 is TGTGCCTGGTGCAGGGGCTACGAGCAGTACTTC.

The chain joins TRBV7-9 to TRBJ2-5, with 9 bases identical to TRBD1. The V gene end was trimmed by 5 bases and the J gene end by 5 bases; junction bases not matched to a gene: 9. This CDR3 is built from 15 residues. The germline gives CDR1 SEHNR, CDR2 FQNEAQ (reference sequence). CDR3 in DNA: TGTGCCAGCAGCCCTCCCGGGACAGGGTTTGAGACCCAGTACTTC. Protein product: CASSPPGTGFETQYF.

This rearrangement joins TRBV5-1 to TRBJ2-3, with D possibly being TRBD2 (6 bases). V was clipped by 3 bases and J by 2 bases, with 10 bases between them. The CDR3 contains 14 residues. Germline loops: CDR1 SGHRS, CDR2 YFSETQ. This CDR3 reads CASSSAGSTDTQYF. The CDR3 bases are TGCGCCAGCAGCTCTGCGGGATCCACAGATACGCAGTATTTT.

The rearrangement links TRBV4-2 to TRBJ1-3; D call uncertain. The length of the CDR3 is 16 residues. Trimming removed 3 bases at V and 0 bases at J, with 12 bases between. The germline CDR1 and CDR2 sequences are LGHNA and YNFKEQ. For the CDR3, the DNA is TGTGCCAGCAGCCAGGGGAGGGCTAGCTCTGGAAACACCATATATTTT. Amino acid sequence: CASSQGRASSGNTIYF.

The J gene is TRBJ1-1, the V gene TRBV6-5, with unresolved D. Germline CDR1 is MNHEY and CDR2 is SVGAGI. The V and J ends lost 0 bases and 3 bases respectively, with 11 bases between them. This CDR3 spans 15 amino acids. CDR3 sequence reads: CASSYSAPADTEAFF. The DNA of the CDR3 is TGTGCCAGCAGTTACTCGGCTCCAGCGGACACTGAAGCTTTCTTT.

The V gene is TRBV7-2, the J gene TRBJ2-2, with D hard to call. Trimming took off 2 bases at V and 6 bases at J, with 10 bases between the two ends. CDR1 and CDR2 (germline): SGHTA, FQGNSA. This CDR3 has 14 residues. CDR3 sequence: CASSLRSDSGELFF. The DNA of the CDR3 is TGTGCCAGCAGCTTAAGAAGTGACTCCGGGGAGCTGTTTTTT. Complete variable domain (other parts from reference TRBV7-2 and TRBJ2-2): GAGVSQSPSNKVTEKGKDVELRCDPISGHTALYWYRQSLGQGLEFLIYFQGNSAPDKSGLPSDRFSAERTGGSVSTLTIQRTQQEDSAVYLCASSLRSDSGELFFGEGSRLTVL.

This chain connects TRBV10-3 to TRBJ1-5; 10 nucleotides agree with TRBD1. With 6 bases clipped from V and 6 bases from J, the junction kept 11 bases outside the gene matches. The CDR3 has 16 residues. Germline V lookup: CDR1 ENHRY, CDR2 SYGVKD. Written as DNA, the CDR3 is TGTGCCATCAGCGCTTCCGGGACAGGGGTGCGTCAGCCCCAGCATTTT. This codes for CAISASGTGVRQPQHF.

The chain employs TRBV6-5 and TRBJ2-1; D may be TRBD1 (6 bases). This CDR3 is 15 amino acids long. With 0 bases removed from V and 7 bases from J, the gap between germline ends came to 13 bases. Per germline, CDR1 MNHEY and CDR2 SVGAGI. The CDR3: CASSYSISRGNEQFF. The CDR3 nucleotides are TGTGCCAGCAGTTACTCGATTTCCAGGGGAAATGAGCAGTTCTTC.

The genes are TRBV28 and TRBJ1-2; tentative D call: TRBD1 (5 bases). V was pared by 6 bases and J by 5 bases, with 13 bases between. CDR1 MDHEN and CDR2 SYDVKM come from the germline V gene. The CDR3 runs to 13 residues. The CDR3 spells CASSLPGRYGYTF. DNA of the CDR3: TGTGCCAGCAGCCTCCCAGGGCGGTATGGCTACACCTTC.

This chain connects TRBV14 to TRBJ1-1; D might be TRBD1 (5 bases). V lost 4 bases to trimming and J lost 2 bases, with 23 bases between them. CDR1 is SGHDN, CDR2 FVKESK, per germline. This CDR3 contains 18 residues. CDR3 amino acids: CASSLRPGLYYSNTEAFF. For the CDR3, the DNA is TGTGCCAGCAGCCTACGGCCGGGACTCTATTATAGTAACACTGAAGCTTTCTTT.

The chain recombines TRBV5-6 with TRBJ2-3, with a tentative D call TRBD2 (5 bases). Trimming removed 3 bases from V and 5 bases from J, with 13 bases in between. This CDR3 contains 14 residues. The germline CDR1 and CDR2 sequences are SGHDT and YYEEEE. This CDR3 reads CASSSEAVRDTQYF. CDR3 nucleotide sequence: TGTGCCAGCAGCTCGGAGGCGGTCAGAGATACGCAGTATTTT. Together with reference TRBV5-6 and TRBJ2-3, the CDR3 gives the full variable domain: DAGVTQSPTHLIKTRGQQVTLRCSPKSGHDTVSWYQQALGQGPQFIFQYYEEEERQRGNFPDRFSGHQFPNYSSELNVNALLLGDSALYLCASSSEAVRDTQYFGPGTRLTVL.

V is TRBV11-2 and J is TRBJ1-2; D is ambiguous. The CDR3 runs 12 residues. V gave up 0 bases and J gave up 8 bases, with 7 bases separating them. Looked up from germline, CDR1 is SGHAT and CDR2 is FQNNGV. CDR3 region: CASSLDERGYTF. The CDR3, as DNA: TGTGCCAGCAGCTTAGATGAGAGGGGCTACACCTTC.